The 28 T cell receptor beta chains below all came from one sample that was sequenced in a study of immune cell composition in non-small cell lung cancer. The normal lung sample lay at least 3 cm, and maximally far, from the tumour. Measured with immunoSEQ multiplex PCR; TCRdb has only the in-frame clones, and not every one. The sample carries fewer than 20,000 clones, about three quarters recorded once. This sample was shared with a second study, whose subject was CD4 T cells in lung cancer.

The sample taken for sequencing was non-adjacent lung tissue. All receptors derive from a human donor with non-small cell lung cancer.

The V call is TRBV5-5, the J call TRBJ1-5, with D maybe TRBD1 (6 bases). Trimming removed 4 bases from V and 5 bases from J, with 16 bases in between. The CDR3 loop spans 15 amino acids. Germline CDR1 is SGHKS and CDR2 is YYEKEE (reference sequence). CDR3: CASSRDIGFDQPQHF. The CDR3 nucleotides read TGTGCCAGCAGCAGGGACATTGGGTTCGATCAGCCCCAGCATTTT.

The chain employs TRBV18 and TRBJ1-1; no clear D gene. This CDR3 has 13 amino acids. Trimming removed 3 bases from V and 1 base from J, with 6 bases in between. Germline-derived CDR1 and CDR2 are KGHSH and LQKENI. The CDR3 nucleotides read TGTGCCAGCTCACCGATTCGGAACACTGAAGCTTTCTTT. Protein: CASSPIRNTEAFF.

The chain is built from TRBV14 and TRBJ2-7; D remains ambiguous. V was trimmed by 4 bases and J by 2 bases, leaving 12 bases between them. Germline assignment: CDR1 SGHDN and CDR2 FVKESK. The CDR3 loop spans 14 amino acids. This CDR3 reads CASSLSRHPYEQYF. CDR3 nucleotides: TGTGCCAGCAGCCTCTCAAGGCACCCCTACGAGCAGTACTTC.

The chain is built from TRBV4-3 and TRBJ1-6; a possible D gene is TRBD1 (6 bases). V lost 0 bases and J 9 bases, leaving 15 bases between the germline ends. Germline V CDR1 and CDR2: LGHNA, YSLEER. The CDR3 has 16 amino acids. The CDR3 bases are TGCGCCAGCAGCCAAGAAAATAAACAGGGATTTTCACCCCTCCACTTT. It is translated as CASSQENKQGFSPLHF.

This clone is termed medium-sized. The chain combines TRBV7-2 with TRBJ2-7; no definite D call. Trimming removed 1 base at V and 6 bases at J, with 10 bases between. The CDR3 length is 13 residues. Germline CDR1 SGHTA, CDR2 FQGNSA. As DNA, the CDR3 is TGTGCCAGCAGCTTAGAGTTAGCAGGCGAGCAGTACTTC. This sequence encodes CASSLELAGEQYF. Using reference TRBV7-2 and TRBJ2-7 for the parts outside the CDR3, the full variable domain is GAGVSQSPSNKVTEKGKDVELRCDPISGHTALYWYRQSLGQGLEFLIYFQGNSAPDKSGLPSDRFSAERTGGSVSTLTIQRTQQEDSAVYLCASSLELAGEQYFGPGTRLTVT.

The V and J genes are TRBV7-2 and TRBJ1-4; D gene uncertain. Per the germline V gene, CDR1 is SGHTA and CDR2 is FQGNSA. The CDR3 is made up of 15 amino acids. The V gene lost 5 bases and the J gene lost 5 bases, with 15 bases spanning the gap. Here the CDR3 reads CASSQTRNSNEKLFF. The CDR3 bases are TGTGCCAGCAGCCAAACACGCAACTCAAATGAAAAACTGTTTTTT.

The V call is TRBV5-6, the J call TRBJ1-3; 10 nucleotides line up with TRBD1. The germline gives CDR1 SGHDT, CDR2 YYEEEE. The CDR3 extends over 15 amino acids. Losses at the gene ends were 3 bases for V and 7 bases for J; bases not matched to a gene: 7. CDR3 amino acids: CASSSPGQGWNTIYF. The CDR3 DNA reads as TGTGCCAGCAGCTCCCCGGGACAGGGGTGGAACACCATATATTTT.

V usage is TRBV5-1 and J usage is TRBJ2-7; no firm D call. Germline V CDR1 and CDR2: SGHRS, YFSETQ. The CDR3 length is 12 residues. V dropped 0 bases and J dropped 7 bases, with 8 bases sitting between them. CDR3 loop: CASSLAGREQYF. CDR3 nucleotides: TGCGCCAGCAGCTTGGCTGGTAGGGAGCAGTACTTC.

The gene calls are TRBV29-1 and TRBJ1-1; D possibly corresponds to TRBD1 (5 bases). V lost 4 bases to trimming and J lost 0 bases, with 18 bases between them. CDR1 and CDR2 (germline): SQVTM, ANQGSEA. The CDR3 extends over 16 amino acids. The chain's CDR3 is CSVGRFGGGMNTEAFF. The CDR3 bases are TGCAGCGTTGGCCGATTCGGGGGGGGAATGAACACTGAAGCTTTCTTT.

V gene TRBV7-2 combines with J gene TRBJ2-2; TRBD2 aligns across 14 bases. The germline gives CDR1 SGHTA, CDR2 FQGNSA. Germline trimming cut 1 base from V and 2 bases from J; bases unmatched to any gene: 3. There are 18 residues in the CDR3. The CDR3 DNA reads TGTGCCAGCAGCTTAGGACTAGCGGGGGGGGGTAACACCGGGGAGCTGTTTTTT. It codes for CASSLGLAGGGNTGELFF. The full variable domain, with the rest looked up from reference TRBV7-2 and TRBJ2-2, is GAGVSQSPSNKVTEKGKDVELRCDPISGHTALYWYRQSLGQGLEFLIYFQGNSAPDKSGLPSDRFSAERTGGSVSTLTIQRTQQEDSAVYLCASSLGLAGGGNTGELFFGEGSRLTVL.

V and J are TRBV6-5 and TRBJ2-2, with D possibly matching TRBD1 (6 bases). V was shortened by 2 bases and J by 3 bases, with 10 bases between the two germline ends. Germline V lookup: CDR1 MNHEY, CDR2 SVGAGI. The CDR3 length is 15 residues. This CDR3 is CASSYMQGHTGELFF. The CDR3 nucleotides are TGTGCCAGCAGTTACATGCAGGGGCACACCGGGGAGCTGTTTTTT.

Here the CDR3 DNA reads TGTGCCAGCAGTGAACGGGGGGCAGAAATAATCTCCTATAATTCACCCCTCCACTTT. The encoded protein is CASSERGAEIISYNSPLHF. This chain links TRBV2 with TRBJ1-6; TRBD1 might be the D (6 bases). CDR3 length: 19 residues. In germline, CDR1 is SNHLY, CDR2 FYNNEI. Trimming removed 2 bases from V and 0 bases from J, with 17 bases in between.

The chain joins TRBV7-2 to TRBJ1-5; D is uncertain. The CDR3 loop spans 14 amino acids. The germline V gene has CDR1 SGHTA and CDR2 FQGNSA. V dropped 2 bases and J dropped 4 bases, with 9 bases sitting between them. CDR3 protein: CASSLYGPNQPQHF. The CDR3 coding sequence is TGTGCCAGCAGCTTATACGGTCCTAATCAGCCCCAGCATTTT.

This clone occurred a few times. V usage is TRBV28 and J usage is TRBJ1-2; TRBD1 is a possible D gene (5 bases). The CDR3 sequence is 16 residues long. The germline gives CDR1 MDHEN, CDR2 SYDVKM. V was clipped by 3 bases and J by 2 bases, with 16 bases between them. The CDR3: CASSFSPGTRNYGYTF. CDR3 nucleotides: TGTGCCAGCAGTTTCTCCCCGGGGACCAGGAACTATGGCTACACCTTC.

The chain is built from TRBV4-1 and TRBJ2-7; possibly TRBD1 or TRBD2 for D (7 bases each). The germline CDR1 and CDR2 sequences are MGHRA and YSYEKL. The ends were cut back, 3 bases at V and 3 bases at J, with 12 bases in the middle. The CDR3 has 14 residues. CDR3 residues: CASSHAGGDYEQYF. CDR3 nucleotides: TGCGCCAGCAGCCACGCAGGGGGGGACTACGAGCAGTACTTC.

V gene TRBV5-6 combines with J gene TRBJ1-1; the D is unclear. V lost 3 bases, J lost 5 bases, and 5 bases lay in between. Germline V gives CDR1 SGHDT, CDR2 YYEEEE. This CDR3 spans 11 amino acids. The CDR3 loop reads CASSSQTEAFF. DNA of the CDR3: TGTGCCAGCAGCTCGCAAACTGAAGCTTTCTTT.

The V call is TRBV7-9, the J call TRBJ2-2; D remains unclear. The CDR3 is made up of 14 amino acids. Germline CDR1 is SEHNR and CDR2 is FQNEAQ (reference sequence). V lost 5 bases and J lost 8, with 15 bases in between. The CDR3 region has the DNA TGTGCCAGCAGCCAAGATCTAGTACCGGGGGAGCTGTTTTTT. The encoded protein is CASSQDLVPGELFF.

Only one count was recorded for this clone. The chain employs TRBV7-2 and TRBJ1-2, with a weak D call TRBD1 (5 bases). V was trimmed by 8 bases and J by 4 bases, leaving 20 bases between them. The CDR3 is 15 amino acids. Per the germline V gene, CDR1 is SGHTA and CDR2 is FQGNSA. The CDR3 is CASPDRDPIFYGYTF. The CDR3 coding sequence is TGTGCCAGCCCCGACCGGGACCCTATTTTCTATGGCTACACCTTC.

The CDR3 sequence is CASATSSYNEQFF. The DNA for the CDR3 is TGTGCCAGCGCGACTAGCTCTTACAATGAGCAGTTCTTC. The V call is TRBV2, the J call TRBJ2-1; 7 positions agree with TRBD2. CDR3 length: 13 residues. With 8 bases clipped from V and 4 bases from J, the junction kept 5 bases outside the gene matches. Germline-derived CDR1 and CDR2 are SNHLY and FYNNEI.

The chain employs TRBV5-1 and TRBJ2-7; D may be TRBD1 (6 bases). This CDR3 is 13 amino acids long. In germline, CDR1 is SGHRS, CDR2 YFSETQ. Trimming stripped 0 bases from V and 2 bases from J, with 6 bases between. In nucleotides, the CDR3 is TGCGCCAGCAGCTTGGACAGGGCCTACGAGCAGTACTTC. This sequence encodes CASSLDRAYEQYF.

This chain uses TRBV7-3 with TRBJ2-1, with D hard to call. The germline V and J ends were trimmed by 7 bases and 5 bases, with 15 bases remaining between them. The CDR3 sequence is 14 residues long. Germline V gene data show CDR1 as SGHTA and CDR2 as FQGTGA. The CDR3 sequence: CASTAGPNNNEQFF. The CDR3 coding sequence is TGTGCCAGCACCGCCGGTCCCAACAACAATGAGCAGTTCTTC.

The chain uses TRBV5-1 and TRBJ2-1, with 11 bases aligning to TRBD2. Germline assignment: CDR1 SGHRS and CDR2 YFSETQ. This CDR3 has 16 residues. Germline trimming cut 4 bases from V and 6 bases from J; bases unmatched to any gene: 9. The CDR3 region has the DNA TGCGCCAGCAGCGCCGAACTAGCGGGGGTTCCCAATGAGCAGTTCTTC. It translates to CASSAELAGVPNEQFF.

The rearrangement joins TRBV6-6 to TRBJ2-5, with D perhaps matching TRBD1 (5 bases). The germline V gene has CDR1 MNHNY and CDR2 SVGAGI (reference sequence). Trimming took off 6 bases at V and 5 bases at J, with 10 bases between the two ends. This CDR3 is 12 amino acids long. This chain's CDR3 is CASSRTSETQYF. CDR3 in DNA: TGTGCCAGCAGCCGGACATCGGAGACCCAGTACTTC.

This sequence joins TRBV4-1 and TRBJ2-7, with TRBD2 matching 10 bases. The CDR3 has 16 residues. In germline, CDR1 is MGHRA, CDR2 YSYEKL. The junction had 4 bases not matched to a gene; V was cut back by 0 bases and J by 2 bases. Here the CDR3 DNA reads TGCGCCAGCAGCCAAGATTTAGCGGGGGGAGCCTACGAGCAGTACTTC. Its protein is CASSQDLAGGAYEQYF.

The gene calls are TRBV20-1 and TRBJ1-1; tentative D call: TRBD1 (6 bases). Germline CDR1 and CDR2: DFQATT and SNEGSKA (reference sequence). Trimming took off 3 bases at V and 7 bases at J, with 9 bases between the two ends. This CDR3 is built from 11 residues. The CDR3 DNA follows: TGCAGTGCTAGCCGGGACAATGAAGCTTTCTTT. Its translation is CSASRDNEAFF.

This clone was observed once. The chain is built from TRBV28 and TRBJ2-7, with D possibly matching TRBD2 (6 bases). The CDR3 consists of 12 residues. Germline lookup yields CDR1 MDHEN and CDR2 SYDVKM. Trimming pared 5 bases from V and 4 bases from J, leaving 9 bases between. For the CDR3, the DNA is TGTGCCAGCAGTATGGGGGGTTACGAGCAGTACTTC. It codes for CASSMGGYEQYF. Variable domain in full (rest from reference TRBV28 and TRBJ2-7): DVKVTQSSRYLVKRTGEKVFLECVQDMDHENMFWYRQDPGLGLRLIYFSYDVKMKEKGDIPEGYSVSREKKERFSLILESASTNQTSMYLCASSMGGYEQYFGPGTRLTVT.

The chain couples TRBV30 to TRBJ2-2, with TRBD1 identical over 7 bases. Trimming at V came to 3 bases and at J to 1 base, leaving 8 bases not matched to a gene. This CDR3 has 16 residues. Germline V gene data show CDR1 as GTSNPN and CDR2 as SVGIG (reference sequence). The CDR3: CAWSAWDSLNTGELFF. The CDR3 coding sequence is TGTGCCTGGAGCGCCTGGGACAGTCTGAACACCGGGGAGCTGTTTTTT.

The rearrangement joins TRBV7-8 to TRBJ2-1; D unresolved. The CDR3 runs 16 residues. Looked up from germline, CDR1 is SGHVS and CDR2 is FQNEAQ. V shed 5 bases and J shed 5 bases, with 19 bases lying between them. CDR3 nucleotide sequence: TGTGCCAGCAGCCCCCCCATGGGTAAGGCGAACAATGAGCAGTTCTTC. Residues: CASSPPMGKANNEQFF.